A selection of T cell receptor beta chains follows, all from one sample in a study of T cell responses to AZD1222 COVID-19 vaccine. Measured with immunoSEQ multiplex PCR; TCRdb has only the in-frame clones, and not every one. Here the sample spans about 160,000 clones, around 90% being singletons. The sequencing here drew on peripheral blood, taken on day 0 of AZD1222 vaccination. These receptors were obtained from an adult in good health. Both conserved end residues are part of each CDR3. The D gene is left open where the match is weak. Some rows mark clone size as missing; the rest say once, few, many or name a class of expanded clone.

CDR3 DNA	CDR3 protein	D gene	J gene	clone size	V gene
TGTGCCAGCAGTGAATATGGTAGGCAATACTCCTACAATGAGCAGTTCTTC	CASSEYGRQYSYNEQFF	NA	TRBJ2-1	NA	TRBV25-1
TGTGCCAGCAGCTTAAGACCAGCGGGAGGTCATACGCAGTATTTT	CASSLRPAGGHTQYF	TRBD2	TRBJ2-3	NA	TRBV7-6
TGTGCCAGCAGTCTCCCCGGGACAGGGAAAGACGGGGAGCTGTTTTTT	CASSLPGTGKDGELFF	TRBD1	TRBJ2-2	NA	TRBV27
TGTGCCAGCAGTTCTGAGACAGGGACCTATGGCTACACCTTC	CASSSETGTYGYTF	TRBD1	TRBJ1-2	NA	TRBV28
TGCGCCAGCAGCCCCTCAGAAACGGGCTCCTATAATTCACCCCTCCACTTT	CASSPSETGSYNSPLHF	NA	TRBJ1-6	NA	TRBV4-3
TGTGCCAGCAGCGTAGAAGGTGGGGGCTACATGGACACTGAAGCTTTCTTT	CASSVEGGGYMDTEAFF	NA	TRBJ1-1	NA	TRBV9
TGTGCCAGCAGCTTTTCGGAATTAGGGGCTTTCTTT	CASSFSELGAFF	NA	TRBJ1-1	NA	TRBV7-9
TGTGCCAGCAGCTTAGATTTCCCGGGACAGACTTATGGCTACACCTTC	CASSLDFPGQTYGYTF	TRBD1	TRBJ1-2	NA	TRBV11-2
TGTGCCAGCAGTTTACGGGCACTCTCCTACGAGCAGTACTTC	CASSLRALSYEQYF	NA	TRBJ2-7	once	TRBV28
TGTGCCAGCAGACGAGGTGGGTACACTGAAGCTTTCTTT	CASRRGGYTEAFF	NA	TRBJ1-1	NA	TRBV28
TGTGCCTGGAGTGCAACACGCCAAGAGACCCAGTACTTC	CAWSATRQETQYF	NA	TRBJ2-5	NA	TRBV30
TGTGCCACCAGCAGATCGGGACAGGGGCCCTATGGCTACACCTTC	CATSRSGQGPYGYTF	TRBD1	TRBJ1-2	NA	TRBV15
TGTGCCAGCAGTTCCACAGGGTATGGCTACACCTTC	CASSSTGYGYTF	NA	TRBJ1-2	NA	TRBV28
TGTGCCAGCAGACTCGGGACTAGCGGGAGAGGCGAGCAGTTCTTC	CASRLGTSGRGEQFF	TRBD2	TRBJ2-1	few	TRBV28
TGCGCCAGCAGGGTCGGGGGAAGCTATGGCTACACCTTC	CASRVGGSYGYTF	NA	TRBJ1-2	NA	TRBV5-1
TGCGCCAGCAGCTTTTCGGGACAGGGTATTGGCTACACCTTC	CASSFSGQGIGYTF	TRBD1	TRBJ1-2	NA	TRBV5-1
TGTGCCACCAGCACCAAGATCAATGGGGGCTCTGGGGCCAACGTCCTGACTTTC	CATSTKINGGSGANVLTF	NA	TRBJ2-6	NA	TRBV15
TGCGCCAGCAGCCAGGCAGCTAATGGGCAGTTTGAAGCTTTCTTT	CASSQAANGQFEAFF	NA	TRBJ1-1	NA	TRBV4-1
TGCAGCGTTGGAGGGGTAGCGCAAAACAATGAGCAGTTCTTC	CSVGGVAQNNEQFF	NA	TRBJ2-1	NA	TRBV29-1
TGTGCCAGCAGCCTCCGGGACAGGGACGACGAGCAGTACTTC	CASSLRDRDDEQYF	TRBD1	TRBJ2-7	NA	TRBV5-4
TGCAGTGCCGCCGTAGGAGATACGCAGTATTTT	CSAAVGDTQYF	NA	TRBJ2-3	NA	TRBV20-1
TGTGCCGGGTATGTGGGCGGTAGCAAAGCCTACAATGAGCAGTTCTTC	CAGYVGGSKAYNEQFF	NA	TRBJ2-1	NA	TRBV30
TGCGCCAGCAGCCAAAAGGGCGGACGGTTAAATTCACCCCTCCACTTT	CASSQKGGRLNSPLHF	NA	TRBJ1-6	NA	TRBV4-3
TGTGCCAGCAGCGTAGTAGGCGGCCGGGAGCAGTACTTC	CASSVVGGREQYF	NA	TRBJ2-7	NA	TRBV9
TGTGCCACCAGTGATCGCCCCGGGACAGAAGCTTTCTTT	CATSDRPGTEAFF	NA	TRBJ1-1	NA	TRBV24-1
TGTGCCAGCAGTTTCGGTCCCGGGGAGCTGTTTTTT	CASSFGPGELFF	NA	TRBJ2-2	NA	TRBV27
TGTGCCATCAGTGACGGTGAGCGAGGCTATGGCTACACCTTC	CAISDGERGYGYTF	NA	TRBJ1-2	NA	TRBV10-3
TGTGCCAGCAGTTTATATGAGGGGTCGAGGTTGTGGGAGCAGTACTTC	CASSLYEGSRLWEQYF	NA	TRBJ2-7	NA	TRBV28
TGTGCCAGCTCAGGACCGGGAGGCCGAGAGACCCAGTACTTC	CASSGPGGRETQYF	TRBD2	TRBJ2-5	NA	TRBV18
TGTGCCAGCTCACCCGCGACAGTGAACACTGAAGCTTTCTTT	CASSPATVNTEAFF	NA	TRBJ1-1	NA	TRBV18
TGTGCCAGCAGTTTCAATCCTATAGCGGGAAAGGCAAATGAGCAGTTCTTC	CASSFNPIAGKANEQFF	TRBD2	TRBJ2-1	NA	TRBV6-2/TRBV6-3
TGCGCCAGCAGCCATGGGGATACGAACACCGGGGAGCTGTTTTTT	CASSHGDTNTGELFF	NA	TRBJ2-2	NA	TRBV4-1
TGTGCCAGCAGCTTTACAGGGGGCGCGGGTAATGAAAAACTGTTTTTT	CASSFTGGAGNEKLFF	TRBD1	TRBJ1-4	NA	TRBV5-4
TGTGCCAGTAAACCCGGACCCGGGGAGACCCAGTACTTC	CASKPGPGETQYF	NA	TRBJ2-5	NA	TRBV19
TGTGCTAGTGGTTTTGGTGACAATCAGCCCCAGCATTTT	CASGFGDNQPQHF	NA	TRBJ1-5	once	TRBV12-5
TGTGCCAGCAGCTGGGGGTTGACCTACGAGCAGTACTTC	CASSWGLTYEQYF	NA	TRBJ2-7	NA	TRBV27
TGTGCCAGCCCCACCTCTGGAAACACCATATATTTT	CASPTSGNTIYF	NA	TRBJ1-3	NA	TRBV12-3/TRBV12-4
TGTGCCAGCAGTCAGGGACTAGCGGGATTATCTGAGCAGTTCTTC	CASSQGLAGLSEQFF	TRBD2	TRBJ2-1	NA	TRBV27
TGTGCCCTAGGGACAGGACTTTCCTACGAGCAGTACTTC	CALGTGLSYEQYF	TRBD1	TRBJ2-7	few	TRBV30
TGCAGCGCCCGGGGCCGCTCCTACAATGAGCAGTTCTTC	CSARGRSYNEQFF	NA	TRBJ2-1	few	TRBV29-1
TGTGCCAGCAGACAAAGGTCTGGGACCGGGGAGCTGTTTTTT	CASRQRSGTGELFF	NA	TRBJ2-2	NA	TRBV6-5
TGTGCCAGCAGTTTCCGAGACAGGCGCGACGAGCAGTACTTC	CASSFRDRRDEQYF	NA	TRBJ2-7	NA	TRBV27
TGTGCCTGGAGTAGCGGCAGGGGCTATGGCTACACCTTC	CAWSSGRGYGYTF	NA	TRBJ1-2	NA	TRBV30
TGTGCCACCGTGGACAGGAATTCCTTCAATGAGCAGTTCTTC	CATVDRNSFNEQFF	TRBD1	TRBJ2-1	NA	TRBV27
TGTGCCAGCAGTGTACTAGCGGGAGACCGCACAGATACGCAGTATTTT	CASSVLAGDRTDTQYF	TRBD2	TRBJ2-3	NA	TRBV9
TGTGCCAGCAGCTCCTGGGACGGAGCCTACGAGCAGTACTTC	CASSSWDGAYEQYF	NA	TRBJ2-7	NA	TRBV11-2
TGTGCCTGGAGTGTACCCAATGAGCAGTTCTTC	CAWSVPNEQFF	NA	TRBJ2-1	NA	TRBV30
TGTGCCAGCAGTCAAGGACAGGGTTTTGGAAACACCATATATTTT	CASSQGQGFGNTIYF	TRBD1	TRBJ1-3	NA	TRBV7-6